The sample holds one count of the clone carrying this T cell receptor beta chain. Its matching antigen is unknown. CDR3 length equals 15 residues. CDR1 MNHEY and CDR2 SMNVEV come from the germline V gene (reference sequence). Trimming took 8 bases from V and 4 from J; bases not matched to a gene: 7. These data come from a study of cytomegalovirus exposure and HLA in healthy donors. Researchers ran the PCR with 60 Vbeta and 13 Jbeta primers. Original handling: In a later analysis, the count reached 75 million to 90 million unique TCR beta chains, with about 9.9 million shared. Generated by immunoSEQ multiplex PCR, the TCRdb table keeps only in-frame clones and is missing some. That table supplies the V and J calls and clone size; D and trimming were determined from the DNA. The repertoire holds about 160,000 clones, with 79% as singletons. General observations from the study: There were a few CMV-associated chains whose specificity for CMV antigens was confirmed in vitro. Later on, a genetic analysis was performed. It linked a missense variant in DCLRE1C with V- and J-gene trimming of TCR beta.

The source of this sequence is a man aged 40-49 years in good health and CMV-seronegative. This sequence joins TRBV27 and TRBJ2-1; 11 positions match TRBD2. Material for sequencing was PBMCs. The DNA of the CDR3 is TGTGCCAGCGGACGGGGACTAGCGGTATACAATGAGCAGTTCTTC. It is translated as CASGRGLAVYNEQFF.